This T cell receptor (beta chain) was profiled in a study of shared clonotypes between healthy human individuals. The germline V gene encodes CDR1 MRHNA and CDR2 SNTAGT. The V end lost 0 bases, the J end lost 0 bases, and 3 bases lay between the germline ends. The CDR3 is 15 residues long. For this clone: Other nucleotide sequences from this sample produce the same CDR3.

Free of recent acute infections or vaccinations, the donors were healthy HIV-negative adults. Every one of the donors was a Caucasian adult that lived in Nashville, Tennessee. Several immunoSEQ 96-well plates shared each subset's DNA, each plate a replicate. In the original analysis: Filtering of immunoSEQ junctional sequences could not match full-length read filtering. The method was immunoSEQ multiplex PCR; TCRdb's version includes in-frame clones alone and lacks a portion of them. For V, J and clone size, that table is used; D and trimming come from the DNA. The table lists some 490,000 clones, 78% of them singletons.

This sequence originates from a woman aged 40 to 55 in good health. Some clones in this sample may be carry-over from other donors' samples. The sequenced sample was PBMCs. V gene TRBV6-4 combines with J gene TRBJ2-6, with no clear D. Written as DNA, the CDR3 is TGTGCCAGCAGTGACTCTAGCTCTGGGGCCAACGTCCTGACTTTC. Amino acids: CASSDSSSGANVLTF.